This TCR beta chain comes out of a study of shared clonotypes between healthy human individuals. The study, taken as a whole, reports: Lower generation probabilities were found for non-shared clonotypes than for those shared by all four donors.

The CDR3 sequence is 16 residues long. V dropped 4 bases and J dropped 0; count of bases not matched to a gene: 5. CDR1 is MDHEN and CDR2 is SYDVKM in the germline V gene. In the source study's methods: ImmunoSEQ junction-only sequences lacked quality scores, so their filtering differed. Assay used: immunoSEQ multiplex PCR; TCRdb lists only in-frame clones, some missing. D and trimming were read from the DNA, whereas the V and J calls and clone size are those reported in that table. The repertoire includes under 2.5 million clones, roughly 92% of them detected once, and about 0.41% sits in the top ten. Remarks on this clone: The target antigen is unknown.

The chain links TRBV28 to TRBJ1-4; 7 bases map to TRBD1. Sample: naive CD4+ T cells from PBMCs. Described subset: CD45RA+ positively selected. The clonotype comes from a man younger than 35 in good health. Some clones in this sample may be carry-over from other donors' samples. In DNA, the CDR3 is TGTGCCAGCAGTTATTTAGGGGGCTCAACTAATGAAAAACTGTTTTTT. It is translated as CASSYLGGSTNEKLFF.